This T cell receptor (beta chain) was sequenced in a study of T cells expressing NK-cell markers. Whole-study context: Within the sequenced cohort of eight donors, seven exhibited HCMV seropositivity and one was seronegative.

TCRdb re-called the 5' RACE reads; one entry per CDR3 protein, DNA not given. The ten most abundant clones cover about 7.3% of a sample with 440,000 or so distinct CDR3 sequences. The source is a woman between 18 and 70 years old in good health. What was sequenced was blood T cells: a sorted CD56 or NKG2C T cell subset, CD4+ or CD8+ T cells, or bulk PBMC T cells (not recorded which).

This CDR3 is CASSLGAKETQYF. The chain joins TRBV7-2 to TRBJ2-5; no DNA is available, so the TRBD1 call from TCRdb remains unchecked. This CDR3 spans 13 amino acids. Germline assignment: CDR1 SGHTA and CDR2 FQGNSA.